This note documents a single T cell receptor beta chain sequence. Its cognate antigen is unknown. V trimming: 3 bases; J trimming: 0 bases; junction bases outside the gene matches: 4. From germline, CDR1 is SGHNT and CDR2 YYREEE (reference sequence). The CDR3 has 17 amino acids. PCR used 60 Vbeta primers and 13 Jbeta primers. Using immunoSEQ multiplex PCR, the repertoire was profiled, and TCRdb retains in-frame clones only, with some absent. The sample's table shows 200,000 or so clones. This entry comes from a study of cytomegalovirus exposure and HLA in healthy donors. The overall study: Falling in the Caucasian-associated ancestry cluster were 65% to 90% of 398 genotyped donors. Study results and caveats: TCR beta sequences numbering some 17,000 were associated with HLA alleles at 0.05 false discovery rate in a later analysis. Per published accounts, TCR beta sequences correctly predicted the HLA-A and HLA-B alleles of most subjects. A later analysis found that most CMV-associated TCR beta chains appeared HLA-restricted.

Sequenced input: PBMCs. This sequence originates from a boy between 5 and 17 years old in good health and CMV-seronegative. The chain has TRBV5-4 and TRBJ2-6; 9 nucleotides agree with TRBD1. The CDR3 DNA sequence: TGTGCCAGCAGCTCCGGGACAGGGAACTCTGGGGCCAACGTCCTGACTTTC. Translating it yields CASSSGTGNSGANVLTF.